One T cell receptor (beta chain) is described in this entry. CDR1 is SQVTM, CDR2 ANQGSEA, per germline. The CDR3 contains 13 residues. The ends lost 4 bases at V and 2 bases at J; junction bases unmatched: 1. This specimen belongs to a study of technical replicates of blood from several donors. The assay was immunoSEQ multiplex PCR, and TCRdb's table has in-frame clones only and misses some. This table has some 80,000 clones, around nine tenths appearing once. The receptor was isolated from a human donor in good health. The V and J genes are TRBV29-1 and TRBJ1-5; 8 nucleotides match TRBD1. Sample: T cells isolated from PBMCs. The CDR3: CSVAGGGNQPQHF. For the CDR3, the DNA is TGCAGCGTTGCAGGGGGCGGCAATCAGCCCCAGCATTTT.